This is a list of T cell receptor beta chains from one sample in a study of T cells in Graves' hyperthyroidism and ophthalmopathy. TCRdb re-called the multiplex PCR reads with MiXCR, one entry per CDR3 protein. This table has just over 550,000 distinct CDR3 sequences, roughly 50% appearing once. Sequencing was carried out using peripheral blood or thyroid tissue (not recorded which). The receptors shown here come from a woman aged 18-29 years with Graves' hyperthyroidism. Both conserved end residues are part of each CDR3. D genes are given only for firm matches. Expanded clones get a size class; other rows say once, few or many, or leave the size out.

clone size	D gene	V gene	J gene	CDR3 DNA	CDR3 protein
NA	NA	TRBV20-1	TRBJ1-2	TGCAGTGCTAGAGATCTGGCATCGGATGGCTACACCTTC	CSARDLASDGYTF
NA	NA	TRBV7-9	TRBJ1-2	TGTGCCAGCAGTTTCAAAGGGACTGCGGGCTACACCTTC	CASSFKGTAGYTF
NA	NA	TRBV29-1	TRBJ2-3	TGCAGCGTAGCCGAAGCCCGACTGACTACGCAGTATTTT	CSVAEARLTTQYF
NA	TRBD1	TRBV7-9	TRBJ2-7	TGTGCCAGCAGCTTGCAAGGGACAGGGGGCAGCGAGCAGTACTTC	CASSLQGTGGSEQYF
few	NA	TRBV29-1	TRBJ2-7	TGCAGCGTTGACATCGAGACTGACACCTACGAGCAGTACTTC	CSVDIETDTYEQYF
NA	NA	TRBV6-4	TRBJ2-6	TGTGCCAGCAGTGCCGACGTCCTGACTTTC	CASSADVLTF
few	TRBD2	TRBV7-3	TRBJ2-5	TGTGCCGGTTCGACTAGCGGCCGGACCCAGTACTTC	CAGSTSGRTQYF
few	NA	TRBV6-5	TRBJ1-4	TGTGCCAGCAGACGTGGGCAGGAGGAACTGTTTTTT	CASRRGQEELFF
NA	NA	TRBV29-1	TRBJ1-5	TGCAGCGCTAGACAGATTGGATTACAGCCCCAGCATTTT	CSARQIGLQPQHF
NA	TRBD2	TRBV7-8	TRBJ2-5	TGTGCCAGCAGAGGGACTAGCGGGAGGCGCGAAGAGACCCAGTACTTC	CASRGTSGRREETQYF
NA	NA	TRBV9	TRBJ2-7	TGTGCCAGCAGCTTACGACCGGCCAGTGACGAGCAGTACTTC	CASSLRPASDEQYF